These T cell receptor beta chains were read from a single sample in a study of blood T cell repertoires in COVID-19. Sequencing was performed with immunoSEQ multiplex PCR; in TCRdb, only in-frame clones are kept and a portion is missing. The table lists some 60,000 clones, around four fifths of them singletons, with approximately 12% in the top ten. Sequencing was performed on peripheral blood. These receptors originate from a human donor in a cohort sampled during active COVID-19. Each CDR3 is given with its conserved first and last residue. Size tells how often a clone was seen (once, few, many) or the class of an expanded clone, and some rows leave it out.

CDR3aa | j_gene | abundance | v_gene
CASSPADDQGAYGYTF | TRBJ1-2 | - | TRBV4-1
CASSEGTAPNEKLFF | TRBJ1-4 | - | TRBV2
CASSWQGMGSTGELFF | TRBJ2-2 | - | TRBV9
CASSGLRDTNQPQHF | TRBJ1-5 | few | TRBV18
CASSLAAGTYNEQFF | TRBJ2-1 | - | TRBV5-1
CASSFGAGGSLAFF | TRBJ1-1 | - | TRBV27
CASSYFRGSYNEQFF | TRBJ2-1 | - | TRBV6-5
CASRPTRQASGETQYF | TRBJ2-5 | - | TRBV2
CASSLDRVSADYGYTF | TRBJ1-2 | - | TRBV5-1
CASSLSGGSSYNEQFF | TRBJ2-1 | - | TRBV7-9
CASSESTLAGVETQYF | TRBJ2-5 | - | TRBV10-2
CASKTGGSTDTQYF | TRBJ2-3 | - | TRBV28
CASRVQGRNEKLFF | TRBJ1-4 | few | TRBV6-5
CASSRLQGGQETQYF | TRBJ2-5 | - | TRBV5-6
CAITSFPGNTIYF | TRBJ1-3 | - | TRBV10-3
CASSRGQGLNSPLHF | TRBJ1-6 | - | TRBV7-9
CASSARAGMQWGTEAFF | TRBJ1-1 | - | TRBV6-1
CASSRQAGSSYNEQFF | TRBJ2-1 | - | TRBV27
CASGRQGTTEKLFF | TRBJ1-4 | - | TRBV27
CASSLYLDTQYF | TRBJ2-3 | - | TRBV5-6
CASSEYRGLGQETQYF | TRBJ2-5 | - | TRBV2
CASSPGTGMGSNQPQHF | TRBJ1-5 | - | TRBV7-8
CASSEGTGDRETQYF | TRBJ2-5 | - | TRBV2
CASSERGQTFGYTF | TRBJ1-2 | few | TRBV2
CASSARSSYNEQFF | TRBJ2-1 | - | TRBV2
CASSLGPRSYTDGYTF | TRBJ1-2 | - | TRBV11-2
CASSLGAEVGYTF | TRBJ1-2 | few | TRBV13